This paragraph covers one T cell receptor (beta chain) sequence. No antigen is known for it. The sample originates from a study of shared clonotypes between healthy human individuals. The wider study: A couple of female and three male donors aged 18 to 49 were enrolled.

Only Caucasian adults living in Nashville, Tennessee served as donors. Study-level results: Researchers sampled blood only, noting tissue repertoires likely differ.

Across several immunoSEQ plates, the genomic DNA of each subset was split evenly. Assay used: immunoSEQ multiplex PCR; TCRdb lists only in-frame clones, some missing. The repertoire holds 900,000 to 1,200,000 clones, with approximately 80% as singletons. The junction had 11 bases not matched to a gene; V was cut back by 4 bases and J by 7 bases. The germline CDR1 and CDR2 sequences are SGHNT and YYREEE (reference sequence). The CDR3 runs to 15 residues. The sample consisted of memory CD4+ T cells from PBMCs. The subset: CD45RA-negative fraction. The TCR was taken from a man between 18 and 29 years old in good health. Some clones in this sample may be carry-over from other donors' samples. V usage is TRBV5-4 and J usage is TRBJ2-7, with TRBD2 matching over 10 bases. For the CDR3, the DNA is TGTGCCAGCAGCCCAGGGGGAGCGGGAGGGCGGGAGCAGTACTTC. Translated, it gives CASSPGGAGGREQYF. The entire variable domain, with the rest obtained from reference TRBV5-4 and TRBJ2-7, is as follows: ETGVTQSPTHLIKTRGQQVTLRCSSQSGHNTVSWYQQALGQGPQFIFQYYREEENGRGNFPPRFSGLQFPNYSSELNVNALELDDSALYLCASSPGGAGGREQYFGPGTRLTVT.